Listed below are T cell receptor beta chains from one sample, sequenced in a study of T cell changes during pregnancy in multiple sclerosis. Here immunoSEQ multiplex PCR was the method, and the copy in TCRdb shows in-frame clones only, minus some. The data contain about 53,000 clones, around 90% of them singletons. The sequencing used CD4+ T cells from peripheral blood mononuclear cells, collected in the third trimester of pregnancy. All receptors derive from a female donor with multiple sclerosis, enrolled in a pregnancy study. Both conserved end residues are part of each CDR3. Fields, in order: D gene, V gene, CDR3 protein. The D gene is left open where the match is weak.

D gene: TRBD1; V gene: TRBV27; CDR3 protein: CASQPLSGGALQPQHF
D gene: TRBD2; V gene: TRBV27; CDR3 protein: CASSRTSGGTYEQYF
D gene: NA; V gene: TRBV7-2; CDR3 protein: CASSLDGGGTGDTQYF
D gene: NA; V gene: TRBV5-4; CDR3 protein: CASSSPANYGYTF
D gene: NA; V gene: TRBV2; CDR3 protein: CASSPHKNSPLHF
D gene: TRBD1; V gene: TRBV18; CDR3 protein: CASPGTGVTYEQYF
D gene: NA; V gene: TRBV27; CDR3 protein: CASSLSTEDSPRSYTF
D gene: TRBD2; V gene: TRBV4-2; CDR3 protein: CASSQDRSGGRVTDTQYF
D gene: TRBD1; V gene: TRBV18; CDR3 protein: CASSPTGAGANVLTF
D gene: NA; V gene: TRBV18; CDR3 protein: CASSPRGAQETQYF
D gene: NA; V gene: TRBV7-8; CDR3 protein: CASSLGWLNYNSPLHF
D gene: NA; V gene: TRBV18; CDR3 protein: CASSPGLNTEAFF
D gene: NA; V gene: TRBV2; CDR3 protein: CASSEGQGMRGYTF
D gene: NA; V gene: TRBV19; CDR3 protein: CASSPGANTGELFF
D gene: NA; V gene: TRBV2; CDR3 protein: CASRTQQVIYEQYF
D gene: TRBD1; V gene: TRBV7-3; CDR3 protein: CASSSDRGHYNEQFF
D gene: NA; V gene: TRBV7-2; CDR3 protein: CASSSPHANYGYTF
D gene: NA; V gene: TRBV18; CDR3 protein: CASSPWQRVDQPQHF
D gene: NA; V gene: TRBV7-9; CDR3 protein: CASRLEVRELFF
D gene: NA; V gene: TRBV10-3; CDR3 protein: CAISSTSEAFF
D gene: TRBD2; V gene: TRBV7-3; CDR3 protein: CASSSYSGNTQYF
D gene: TRBD1; V gene: TRBV5-1; CDR3 protein: CASSRTGTNSPLHF
D gene: TRBD1; V gene: TRBV6-5; CDR3 protein: CASSDITGTGPKHF
D gene: NA; V gene: TRBV21-1; CDR3 protein: CASSKTSGGAGDTQYF
D gene: TRBD2; V gene: TRBV30; CDR3 protein: CAYTSGGRPGEQYF
D gene: NA; V gene: TRBV7-3; CDR3 protein: CASSLSRGKTGANVLTF
D gene: TRBD1; V gene: TRBV15; CDR3 protein: CATSREAGTGVGYTF
D gene: NA; V gene: TRBV19; CDR3 protein: CASGQENSPLHF
D gene: NA; V gene: TRBV6-5; CDR3 protein: CASSRTDDSGNTIYF
D gene: NA; V gene: TRBV6-5; CDR3 protein: CASSYFSGGYEQFF
D gene: TRBD1; V gene: TRBV2; CDR3 protein: CASRGQNANTGELFF
D gene: TRBD1; V gene: TRBV6-5; CDR3 protein: CASKTGNSNQPQHF